Presented here are 13 T cell receptor beta chains from one specimen sequenced in a study of cytomegalovirus exposure and HLA in healthy donors. Use of 60 Vbeta and 13 Jbeta primers characterized the PCR. Only in-frame clones appear in the TCRdb table, and some are missing; sequencing was by immunoSEQ multiplex PCR. This repertoire shows 100,000 to 120,000 clones, roughly 13% found once; its top ten account for approximately 15%. Sequencing was performed on PBMCs. These receptors all stem from a middle-aged man in good health and CMV-seropositive.

Details on this clone: Possible read error: a much larger clone is one base away. V usage is TRBV7-9 and J usage is TRBJ2-3; 13 bases line up with TRBD2. Germline CDR1 SEHNR, CDR2 FQNEAQ (reference sequence). CDR3 length equals 15 residues. Trimming took 3 bases from V and 4 from J; bases not matched to a gene: 1. CDR3 sequence (DNA): TGTGCCAGCAGCTTCGGACTAGCGGGAGCAGATACGCAGTATTTT. This translates into CASSFGLAGADTQYF. Complete variable domain (other parts from reference TRBV7-9 and TRBJ2-3): DTGVSQNPRHKITKRGQNVTFRCDPISEHNRLYWYRQTLGQGPEFLTYFQNEAQLEKSRLLSDRFSAERPKGSFSTLEIQRTEQGDSAMYLCASSFGLAGADTQYFGPGTRLTVL.

The chain employs TRBV5-1 and TRBJ2-1, with TRBD2 matching over 11 bases. The CDR3 loop spans 16 amino acids. In germline, CDR1 is SGHRS, CDR2 YFSETQ. The junction had 6 bases not matched to a gene; V was cut back by 2 bases and J by 5 bases. Here the CDR3 reads CASSLAGTSGNNEQFF. The CDR3 nucleotides read TGCGCCAGCAGCTTAGCCGGGACTAGCGGTAACAATGAGCAGTTCTTC.

This clone was detected only a few times. The rearrangement uses TRBV6-1 and TRBJ1-5; D is unclear. In germline, CDR1 is MNHNS, CDR2 SASEGT. CDR3 length: 14 residues. V lost 3 bases to trimming and J lost 7 bases, with 13 bases between them. CDR3 sequence reads: CASSDTGGIQPQHF. In DNA, the CDR3 is TGTGCCAGCAGTGACACCGGCGGGATCCAGCCCCAGCATTTT.

This clone was picked up a small number of times. The chain carries TRBV10-2 and TRBJ1-5, with 8 nucleotides matching TRBD1. CDR1 is WSHSY and CDR2 is SAAADI in the germline V gene. This CDR3 comprises 14 residues. V dropped 6 bases and J dropped 7; count of bases not matched to a gene: 8. The CDR3 DNA reads as TGCGCCAGCAGGTCCGGGACAGGAGGGCAGCCCCAGCATTTT. It is translated as CASRSGTGGQPQHF.

This clone occurred a few times. This chain links TRBV27 with TRBJ1-5; 8 bases fit TRBD1. Looked up from germline, CDR1 is MNHEY and CDR2 is SMNVEV (reference sequence). This CDR3 has 14 amino acids. Trimming at V came to 6 bases and at J to 6 bases, leaving 7 bases not matched to a gene. CDR3 coding DNA: TGTGCCAGCAGACTTACAGGGGGACGTCAGCCCCAGCATTTT. The encoded protein is CASRLTGGRQPQHF.

The CDR3 loop is CASSLTGNTGELFF. CDR3 nucleotide sequence: TGTGCCAGCAGCTTGACGGGGAACACCGGGGAGCTGTTTTTT. The chain combines TRBV5-4 with TRBJ2-2; no clear D gene. Germline assignment: CDR1 SGHNT and CDR2 YYREEE (reference sequence). CDR3 size: 14 residues. The V gene lost 1 base and the J gene lost 1 base, with 5 bases spanning the gap.

On this clone itself: The junction departs from germline at one end; a sequencing error may be responsible. The chain has TRBV7-7 and TRBJ2-1; 9 bases match TRBD2. Germline V gene sequence: CDR1 SSHAT, CDR2 FNYEAQ (reference sequence). The CDR3 has 14 residues. The CDR3 DNA reads as TGTGCTAGCAGCTTAGCGGGAGCCTACAATGAGCAGTTCTTC. Translated: CASSLAGAYNEQFF.

This chain connects TRBV4-1 to TRBJ2-7, with TRBD2 matching over 7 bases. V lost 0 bases to trimming and J lost 1 base; unmatched junction nucleotides: 6. The CDR3 sequence is 16 residues long. The germline CDR1 and CDR2 sequences are MGHRA and YSYEKL. The CDR3 here is CASSQEGRDYSYEQYF. For the CDR3, the DNA is TGCGCCAGCAGCCAAGAAGGGAGGGATTATTCCTACGAGCAGTACTTC.

The V and J genes are TRBV25-1 and TRBJ1-4, with 7 bases matching TRBD1. This CDR3 region has 16 residues. The V and J ends lost 0 bases and 5 bases, in that order; junction bases with no gene match: 6. Germline V CDR1 and CDR2: MGHDK, SYGVNS. CDR3 protein: CASSEYVGTANEKLFF. The CDR3 region has the DNA TGTGCCAGCAGTGAATATGTTGGGACAGCAAATGAAAAACTGTTTTTT. The complete variable domain, with remaining parts taken from reference TRBV25-1 and TRBJ1-4, reads EADIYQTPRYLVIGTGKKITLECSQTMGHDKMYWYQQDPGMELHLIHYSYGVNSTEKGDLSSESTVSRIRTEHFPLTLESARPSHTSQYLCASSEYVGTANEKLFFGSGTQLSVL.

This clone was detected only a few times. This sequence joins TRBV10-3 and TRBJ1-1, with TRBD1 identical over 9 bases. Germline lookup yields CDR1 ENHRY and CDR2 SYGVKD. The CDR3 sequence is 15 residues long. V gave up 4 bases and J gave up 0 bases; unmatched junction bases: 3. CDR3 in amino acids: CAISGDRGMNTEAFF. The CDR3 bases are TGTGCCATCAGTGGAGACAGGGGGATGAACACTGAAGCTTTCTTT.

This sequence joins TRBV30 and TRBJ1-2; TRBD1 agrees at 10 bases. The CDR3 is made up of 14 amino acids. V gave up 2 bases and J gave up 2 bases; unmatched junction bases: 2. Germline lookup yields CDR1 GTSNPN and CDR2 SVGIG (reference sequence). This CDR3 reads CAWSWGQGNYGYTF. Written as DNA, the CDR3 is TGTGCCTGGAGTTGGGGACAGGGGAACTATGGCTACACCTTC.

This chain links TRBV7-2 with TRBJ2-4; possibly TRBD2 for D (5 bases). Germline loops: CDR1 SGHTA, CDR2 FQGNSA. The CDR3 contains 13 residues. Trimming removed 3 bases at V and 9 bases at J, with 12 bases between. The CDR3: CASSFLEAAIQYF. CDR3 coding DNA: TGTGCCAGCAGCTTTTTGGAGGCGGCCATTCAGTACTTC.

This clone was seen more than once but under ten times. The rearrangement joins TRBV29-1 to TRBJ2-7, with TRBD1 as a possible D gene (6 bases). Germline-derived CDR1 and CDR2 are SQVTM and ANQGSEA. The CDR3 has 15 amino acids. Trimming stripped 4 bases from V and 2 bases from J, with 18 bases between. CDR3 nucleotide sequence: TGCAGCGTTGCCGTAGGACAGCTTATCGCCTACGAGCAGTACTTC. Translating gives CSVAVGQLIAYEQYF.